The source of this T cell receptor beta chain is a study of T-cell reconstitution after alpha-beta-depleted transplantation in children. Study-wide results and limits: Fresh T-cell production supplied most of the T-cell counts and diversity seen one year after transplant.

For TCRbeta, the library was prepared with unique molecular identifiers. Each CDR3 protein gets one entry after TCRdb re-called the PCR reads with MiXCR. The table includes 200,000 to 250,000 distinct CDR3 sequences, under 13% detected once. V lost 5 bases and J lost 2, with 6 bases in between. CDR1 is GTSNPN, CDR2 SVGIG, per germline (reference sequence). This CDR3 is built from 11 residues. This clonotype was seen repeatedly, ten times or more. What it binds is unknown. The chain couples TRBV30 to TRBJ1-2; D possibly corresponds to TRBD1 (5 bases). The starting material was PBMCs, obtained before TCRalphabeta/CD19-depleted stem cell transplant. The sequence was obtained from a child in the first two years of life with acute myeloid leukemia, due to receive a stem cell transplant. The CDR3 region has the DNA TGTGCCTGGCGGGACAACTATGGCTACACCTTC. Protein: CAWRDNYGYTF.